The 30 T cell receptor beta chains given below trace back to one sample, sequenced in a study of T cells in Graves' hyperthyroidism and ophthalmopathy. There were TCR beta CDR3 regions amplified from RNA transcripts. The HTBI set primed first-round TCR CDR3 RT-PCR. TCRdb redid the calling of the multiplex PCR reads with MiXCR, one entry per CDR3 protein. This sample yields around 580,000 distinct CDR3 sequences, of which over 15% are seen a single time; under 20% belongs to the top ten. The specimen sequenced was blood. The receptors come from a woman aged 18-30 years with Graves' hyperthyroidism.

On this clonotype itself: A read error may explain this, as a much larger clone is one base away. The V and J genes are TRBV12-3 or TRBV12-4 and TRBJ1-1; TRBD1 might be the D (6 bases). The CDR3 runs to 12 residues. CDR3 DNA sequence: TGTGCCAGCAGCATTGGGGGGGCTGAAGCTCTCTTT. Translation gives CASSIGGAEALF.

This clonotype was detected only a few times. This chain links TRBV19 with TRBJ1-4; 9 nucleotides agree with TRBD1. The V gene end was trimmed by 6 bases and the J gene end by 4 bases; junction bases not matched to a gene: 9. The germline gives CDR1 LNHDA, CDR2 SQIVND (reference sequence). The CDR3 has 16 amino acids. The CDR3 loop reads CASRDRGKNYNEKLFF. Here the CDR3 DNA reads TGTGCCAGTAGAGACAGGGGGAAGAACTATAATGAAAAACTGTTTTTT.

The chain recombines TRBV19 with TRBJ1-4, with 10 bases matching TRBD1. This CDR3 region has 16 residues. Germline CDR1 is LNHDA and CDR2 is SQIVND (reference sequence). V lost 6 bases, J lost 7 bases, and 11 bases stayed unmatched. CDR3 DNA: TGTGCCAGTAGCAAGTCCCCGGGACAGGGGCTTGAAAAACTGTTTTTT. It encodes CASSKSPGQGLEKLFF.

This clonotype has at least ten counts. The CDR3 protein is CSAHQNGLAFDEQFF. The CDR3 DNA is TGCAGTGCTCACCAAAACGGACTAGCATTCGATGAGCAGTTCTTC. V and J are TRBV20-1 and TRBJ2-1, with 8 bases lining up with TRBD2. V was pared by 5 bases and J by 8 bases, with 14 bases of the junction left unmatched. This CDR3 has 15 residues. Germline values: CDR1 DFQATT, CDR2 SNEGSKA (reference sequence).

This clonotype was counted many times. This chain uses TRBV6-1 with TRBJ2-7, with D uncertain. CDR1 is MNHNS and CDR2 is SASEGT in the germline V gene. Trimming left V 5 bases short and J 0 bases short, with 8 bases between. This CDR3 is built from 13 residues. The CDR3 sequence is CASSSQSSYEQYF. The DNA of the CDR3 is TGTGCCAGCAGTTCCCAGAGCTCCTACGAGCAGTACTTC.

The chain has TRBV15 and TRBJ1-6, with 8 bases identical to TRBD1. The V gene's germline CDR1 is LNHNV and CDR2 YYDKDF (reference sequence). The V gene end was trimmed by 2 bases and the J gene end by 9 bases; junction bases not matched to a gene: 6. CDR3 size: 15 residues. The CDR3 DNA sequence: TGTGCCACCAGCAGACAGGGGGCTGAATCTTCACCCCTCCACTTT. Protein: CATSRQGAESSPLHF.

Only a few counts were recorded for this clonotype. V is TRBV7-9 and J is TRBJ1-1; TRBD1 is a possible D gene (5 bases). CDR1 is SEHNR, CDR2 FQNEAQ, per germline (reference sequence). CDR3 size: 15 residues. Trimming removed 2 bases at V and 4 bases at J, with 14 bases between. CDR3 DNA sequence: TGTGCCAGCAGCTTATGGCCCAGGGTAGGCACTGAAGCTTTCTTT. Protein sequence: CASSLWPRVGTEAFF.

This clonotype has a count of ten or more. The chain employs TRBV7-9 and TRBJ2-1, with a possible D match to TRBD2 (6 bases). This CDR3 region has 17 residues. Trimming took 3 bases from V and 5 from J, leaving 20 bases between them. Germline V lookup: CDR1 SEHNR, CDR2 FQNEAQ (reference sequence). DNA of the CDR3: TGTGCCAGCAGCTTCTCAGGGCGCGGAGGGCTAGACAATGAGCAGTTCTTC. Amino acids: CASSFSGRGGLDNEQFF.

This clonotype came up a few times. The chain is built from TRBV29-1 and TRBJ2-5; D is unclear. CDR1 is SQVTM, CDR2 ANQGSEA, per germline. Deletions cut 6 bases from V and 6 bases from J, with 11 bases between. CDR3 length: 11 amino acids. CDR3 region: CSVETRKTQYF. CDR3 DNA sequence: TGCAGCGTGGAGACCAGAAAGACCCAGTACTTC.

The V gene is TRBV7-8, the J gene TRBJ2-6, with TRBD1 matching 7 bases. The CDR3 has 19 amino acids. Germline V CDR1 and CDR2: SGHVS, FQNEAQ. The ends lost 2 bases at V and 0 bases at J; junction bases unmatched: 10. CDR3 amino acids: CASSLTRTGTTSGANVLTF. The DNA of the CDR3 is TGTGCCAGCAGCTTAACCAGGACAGGAACCACCTCTGGGGCCAACGTCCTGACTTTC. Combining the CDR3 with reference TRBV7-8 and TRBJ2-6 gives the whole variable domain GAGVSQSPRYKVAKRGQDVALRCDPISGHVSLFWYQQALGQGPEFLTYFQNEAQLDKSGLPSDRFFAERPEGSVSTLKIQRTQQEDSAVYLCASSLTRTGTTSGANVLTFGAGSRLTVL.

Ten or more counts support this clonotype. This chain connects TRBV20-1 to TRBJ2-3; 8 nucleotides match TRBD2. V trimming: 5 bases; J trimming: 4 bases; junction bases outside the gene matches: 8. The CDR3 is 14 residues long. Germline V lookup: CDR1 DFQATT, CDR2 SNEGSKA (reference sequence). The CDR3: CSAPPGGQADTQYF. The CDR3 DNA sequence: TGCAGTGCTCCCCCGGGAGGGCAGGCAGATACGCAGTATTTT.

This clonotype turned up a few times. The genes are TRBV20-1 and TRBJ1-5, with 10 bases aligning to TRBD1. The CDR3 is 14 residues long. In germline, CDR1 is DFQATT, CDR2 SNEGSKA (reference sequence). The J segment lost 1 base and the V segment lost 6 bases, leaving 3 bases of the junction unmatched. CDR3 bases: TGCAGTGCGGGGGGACAGGGGAGCAATCAGCCCCAGCATTTT. Encoded protein: CSAGGQGSNQPQHF.

This clonotype showed up many times. CDR3 sequence: CASTLREGIRQYF. CDR3 in DNA: TGTGCCAGCACGTTGCGGGAGGGGATCCGGCAGTACTTC. The V gene is TRBV2, the J gene TRBJ2-7, with 9 bases lining up with TRBD2. Germline V gene data show CDR1 as SNHLY and CDR2 as FYNNEI. The CDR3 is 13 residues long. The J segment lost 9 bases and the V segment lost 7 bases, leaving 10 bases of the junction unmatched.

At least ten counts were recorded for this clonotype. The V call is TRBV2, the J call TRBJ1-2; no reliable D call. The V gene lost 0 bases and the J gene lost 0 bases, with 5 bases spanning the gap. CDR1 is SNHLY, CDR2 FYNNEI, per germline. The CDR3 runs 14 residues. CDR3 protein: CASSEASANYGYTF. The CDR3 nucleotides read TGTGCCAGCAGTGAAGCGAGTGCTAACTATGGCTACACCTTC.

This clonotype was seen a single time. V is TRBV19 and J is TRBJ1-1; D unclear. The CDR3 has 14 residues. Trimming cost V 7 bases and J 0 bases, with 12 bases left between them. CDR1 and CDR2 (germline): LNHDA, SQIVND (reference sequence). The CDR3 here is CASNGVGMNTEAFF. CDR3 sequence (DNA): TGTGCCAGTAACGGAGTGGGGATGAACACTGAAGCTTTCTTT.

This clonotype appeared a few times. The CDR3 bases are TGTGCCAGCAGCTTGAAAGGGACCCCCTCTGGGGCCAACGTCCTGACTTTC. Its translation: CASSLKGTPSGANVLTF. V is TRBV7-2 and J is TRBJ2-6; perhaps D is TRBD1 or TRBD2 (5 bases each). The CDR3 loop spans 17 amino acids. The V gene's germline CDR1 is SGHTA and CDR2 FQGNSA. V was clipped by 3 bases and J by 0 bases, with 12 bases between them.

Note on this clonotype: One base away lies a much larger clone, so this may be a sequencing read error. CDR3 in amino acids: CASSYLRTGMNTEAFF. The CDR3 nucleotides read TGTGCCAGCAGTTACCTTAGGACAGGGATGAACACTGAAGCTTTCTTT. The gene calls are TRBV6-2 or TRBV6-3 and TRBJ1-1, with 8 bases identical to TRBD1. This CDR3 comprises 16 residues. Germline V gene sequence: CDR1 MNHEY, CDR2 SVGEGT. The J segment lost 0 bases and the V segment lost 2 bases, leaving 5 bases of the junction unmatched.

In this sample, this clonotype turned up many times. The rearrangement joins TRBV6-1 to TRBJ2-7, with TRBD1 matching 9 bases. V lost 6 bases to trimming and J lost 5 bases; unmatched junction nucleotides: 20. The CDR3 runs 18 residues. Looked up from germline, CDR1 is MNHNS and CDR2 is SASEGT. The chain's CDR3 is CASRPRGTGTGSTHEQYF. The CDR3 DNA reads as TGTGCCAGCAGGCCTAGGGGAACCGGGACAGGGTCCACCCACGAGCAGTACTTC.

The V and J genes are TRBV3-1 and TRBJ2-1; TRBD2 aligns across 9 bases. With V trimmed by 0 bases and J by 2 bases, 14 bases remained unmatched. Germline assignment: CDR1 LGHDT and CDR2 YNNKEL (reference sequence). There are 20 residues in the CDR3. CDR3 protein: CASSQDLGWLAGIAYNEQFF. The CDR3 nucleotides read TGTGCCAGCAGCCAAGATCTCGGTTGGCTAGCGGGGATCGCCTACAATGAGCAGTTCTTC.

This clonotype was detected ten times or more. CDR3 nucleotide sequence: TGTGCCAGCAGTTACTCGAGATTTGAGACTGGGACCCAGTACTTC. As protein: CASSYSRFETGTQYF. The chain employs TRBV6-5 and TRBJ2-5; D is ambiguous. Trimming removed 0 bases from V and 7 bases from J, with 15 bases in between. From germline, CDR1 is MNHEY and CDR2 SVGAGI. CDR3 size: 15 residues.

Ten or more counts support this clonotype. The rearrangement joins TRBV3-1 to TRBJ2-3; the D gene is possibly TRBD1 (5 bases). The CDR3 has 13 residues. Trimming removed 5 bases from V and 4 bases from J, with 10 bases in between. CDR1 LGHDT and CDR2 YNNKEL come from the germline V gene (reference sequence). The CDR3 DNA sequence: TGTGCCAGCAGCGACAGACTGTCAGATACGCAGTATTTT. Encoded protein: CASSDRLSDTQYF.

This clonotype was found many times. The chain links TRBV11-3 to TRBJ2-7; possibly TRBD2 for D (5 bases). The CDR3 runs to 15 residues. V dropped 4 bases and J dropped 9 bases, with 22 bases sitting between them. Germline V gene data show CDR1 as SGHNT and CDR2 as YENEEA. The DNA of the CDR3 is TGTGCCAGCAGCTCGCGAATCACTAGGCGGGCTTGGCAGTACTTC. This translates into CASSSRITRRAWQYF. Drawing the rest from reference TRBV11-3 and TRBJ2-7, the complete variable domain is EAGVVQSPRYKIIEKKQPVAFWCNPISGHNTLYWYLQNLGQGPELLIRYENEEAVDDSQLPKDRFSAERLKGVDSTLKIQPAELGDSAVYLCASSSRITRRAWQYFGPGTRLTVT.

The chain combines TRBV20-1 with TRBJ1-5, with 7 bases matching TRBD1. The junction had 8 bases not matched to a gene; V was cut back by 2 bases and J by 4 bases. CDR3 length equals 15 residues. CDR1 is DFQATT, CDR2 SNEGSKA, per germline (reference sequence). CDR3 residues: CSARLPNRGNQPQHF. The CDR3 coding sequence is TGCAGTGCTAGACTTCCCAACAGGGGAAATCAGCCCCAGCATTTT.

The J gene is TRBJ2-7, the V gene TRBV12-3 or TRBV12-4, with TRBD2 matching over 14 bases. The CDR3 runs to 16 residues. With 5 bases clipped from V and 0 bases from J, the junction kept 3 bases outside the gene matches. The CDR3 DNA reads as TGTGCCAGCAGTATTGGGACTAGCGGGGGCTCCTACGAGCAGTACTTC. It encodes CASSIGTSGGSYEQYF.

The chain combines TRBV12-3 or TRBV12-4 with TRBJ2-7; 7 bases align to TRBD2. V lost 2 bases to trimming and J lost 5 bases; unmatched junction nucleotides: 12. CDR3 length: 16 residues. In DNA form, the CDR3 reads TGTGCCAGCAGTTTAAGGGAGGGGACTAAAGTGAACGAGCAGTACTTC. Protein product: CASSLREGTKVNEQYF.

This clonotype was counted many times. The chain has TRBV6-1 and TRBJ1-1; perhaps TRBD1 as D (5 bases). The ends were cut back, 4 bases at V and 0 bases at J, with 12 bases in the middle. Looked up from germline, CDR1 is MNHNS and CDR2 is SASEGT. The CDR3 is made up of 15 amino acids. This CDR3 reads CASSAGQALNTEAFF. The CDR3 DNA reads TGTGCCAGCAGTGCGGGGCAGGCTTTGAACACTGAAGCTTTCTTT.

The chain carries TRBV19 and TRBJ2-7; unclear D gene. V lost 5 bases, J lost 2 bases, and 10 bases lay in between. Looked up from germline, CDR1 is LNHDA and CDR2 is SQIVND (reference sequence). The CDR3 contains 13 residues. The CDR3, as DNA: TGTGCCAGTAGTGTGACACCCGCCTACGAGCAGTACTTC. Translating it yields CASSVTPAYEQYF.

V usage is TRBV6-1 and J usage is TRBJ2-7; 7 positions agree with TRBD2. V was pared by 9 bases and J by 4 bases, with 12 bases of the junction left unmatched. Germline V gives CDR1 MNHNS, CDR2 SASEGT. CDR3 length: 14 amino acids. CDR3 sequence reads: CASASSGTTYEQYF. The CDR3 DNA sequence: TGTGCCAGTGCCTCGTCCGGGACTACGTACGAGCAGTACTTC.

This clonotype was observed a few times. The chain couples TRBV20-1 to TRBJ1-5, with a weak D call TRBD1 (6 bases). The germline V and J ends were trimmed by 5 bases and 6 bases, with 14 bases remaining between them. The length of the CDR3 is 13 residues. The V gene's germline CDR1 is DFQATT and CDR2 SNEGSKA (reference sequence). Written as DNA, the CDR3 is TGCAGTGCTCTTAAGCAGGGGAGTCAGCCCCAGCATTTT. It codes for CSALKQGSQPQHF.

The chain joins TRBV7-8 to TRBJ2-3, with D perhaps being TRBD1 or TRBD2 (5 bases each). The CDR3 runs 16 residues. Germline V gives CDR1 SGHVS, CDR2 FQNEAQ. V lost 5 bases, J lost 2 bases, and 17 bases lay in between. DNA for the CDR3: TGTGCCAGCAGCAAAGAGGGGCCGCGGACCACAGATACGCAGTATTTT. As protein: CASSKEGPRTTDTQYF. The full variable domain, completed using reference TRBV7-8 and TRBJ2-3, is GAGVSQSPRYKVAKRGQDVALRCDPISGHVSLFWYQQALGQGPEFLTYFQNEAQLDKSGLPSDRFFAERPEGSVSTLKIQRTQQEDSAVYLCASSKEGPRTTDTQYFGPGTRLTVL.